This entry lists 24 T cell receptor beta chains sequenced from one sample in a study of blood T cell repertoires in COVID-19. Using immunoSEQ multiplex PCR, the repertoire was profiled, and TCRdb retains in-frame clones only, with some absent. This table holds 150,000 to 190,000 clones, approximately 86% found once. Sequenced sample: peripheral blood. These receptors were obtained from a woman in her 70s with acute or convalescent COVID-19.

The J gene is TRBJ1-4, the V gene TRBV6-6, with D tentatively TRBD1 (5 bases). Germline-derived CDR1 and CDR2 are MNHNY and SVGAGI (reference sequence). The CDR3 has 13 amino acids. Deletions cut 7 bases from V and 3 bases from J, with 9 bases between. This chain's CDR3 is CASTGGSNEKLFF. As DNA, the CDR3 is TGTGCCAGCACTGGGGGGTCTAATGAAAAACTGTTTTTT.

This clone was seen a few times. The V call is TRBV7-9, the J call TRBJ2-1, with TRBD1 as a possible D gene (6 bases). The CDR3 is 12 amino acids. Germline V gene data show CDR1 as SEHNR and CDR2 as FQNEAQ (reference sequence). CDR3 protein: CTTAGQRNEQFF. DNA for the CDR3: TGTACCACAGCTGGACAGCGCAATGAGCAGTTCTTC.

The CDR3 here is CSASLLRQYRDTDQPQHF. The CDR3 DNA reads TGCAGTGCTAGTCTTTTGCGGCAGTACCGGGACACGGATCAGCCCCAGCATTTT. The rearrangement uses TRBV20-1 and TRBJ1-5, with a weak D call TRBD1 (6 bases). V was shortened by 3 bases and J by 5 bases, with 26 bases between the two germline ends. CDR3 length equals 18 residues. Germline CDR1 and CDR2: DFQATT and SNEGSKA (reference sequence).

This clone showed up just once. The rearrangement uses TRBV4-3 and TRBJ1-3, with D possibly TRBD1 on 5 matching bases. This CDR3 region has 21 residues. Trimming pared 1 base from V and 0 bases from J, leaving 25 bases between. CDR1 is LGHNA, CDR2 YSLEER, per germline. The CDR3 sequence is CASSQVLGPGFLADSGNTIYF. The CDR3 region has the DNA TGCGCCAGCAGCCAAGTCTTGGGGCCAGGTTTCTTGGCCGACTCTGGAAACACCATATATTTT.

This clone was seen just once. The rearrangement uses TRBV2 and TRBJ2-2; 8 nucleotides match TRBD1. The CDR3 extends over 14 amino acids. Unmatched junction bases numbered 5, after V lost 4 bases and J lost 7 bases. The germline gives CDR1 SNHLY, CDR2 FYNNEI. The CDR3 DNA follows: TGTGCCAGCAGTGTACAGGGGGGTAACGGGGAGCTGTTTTTT. Protein sequence: CASSVQGGNGELFF. Supplemented by reference TRBV2 and TRBJ2-2, the full variable domain reads EPEVTQTPSHQVTQMGQEVILRCVPISNHLYFYWYRQILGQKVEFLVSFYNNEISEKSEIFDDQFSVERPDGSNFTLKIRSTKLEDSAMYFCASSVQGGNGELFFGEGSRLTVL.

The chain links TRBV6-5 to TRBJ1-1; 9 bases agree with TRBD1. CDR3 length: 13 amino acids. V dropped 10 bases and J dropped 2; count of bases not matched to a gene: 5. Germline CDR1 reads MNHEY; CDR2 reads SVGAGI. In DNA form, the CDR3 reads TGTGCCACGGACAGGGGACCAAACACTGAAGCTTTCTTT. Translation gives CATDRGPNTEAFF.

This clone was seen once. This chain connects TRBV7-8 to TRBJ2-2; 11 nucleotides agree with TRBD1. This CDR3 spans 17 amino acids. The germline V gene encodes CDR1 SGHVS and CDR2 FQNEAQ. V shed 3 bases and J 3 bases; nucleotides not matched to a gene: 6. The CDR3 DNA reads as TGTGCCAGCAGCTTGCCCCGGACAGGGGGCGACACCGGGGAGCTGTTTTTT. Protein product: CASSLPRTGGDTGELFF. Together with reference TRBV7-8 and TRBJ2-2, the CDR3 gives the full variable domain: GAGVSQSPRYKVAKRGQDVALRCDPISGHVSLFWYQQALGQGPEFLTYFQNEAQLDKSGLPSDRFFAERPEGSVSTLKIQRTQQEDSAVYLCASSLPRTGGDTGELFFGEGSRLTVL.

The V gene is TRBV27, the J gene TRBJ2-5; the match to TRBD2 covers 7 bases. Trimming removed 4 bases from V and 4 bases from J; junction bases left unmatched: 12. This CDR3 comprises 16 residues. CDR1 and CDR2 (germline): MNHEY, SMNVEV (reference sequence). CDR3 DNA sequence: TGTGCCAGCAGTTCATACGGGAGGAAGCATAGAGAGACCCAGTACTTC. This sequence encodes CASSSYGRKHRETQYF.

The chain joins TRBV19 to TRBJ1-1; a possible D gene is TRBD1 (6 bases). CDR1 is LNHDA and CDR2 is SQIVND in the germline V gene (reference sequence). Trimming removed 5 bases from V and 2 bases from J, with 18 bases in between. The CDR3 has 16 amino acids. CDR3 amino acids: CASSFYPMDSNTEAFF. The CDR3 DNA is TGTGCCAGTAGTTTCTACCCTATGGACAGTAACACTGAAGCTTTCTTT. Full variable domain (outside the CDR3, taken from reference TRBV19 and TRBJ1-1): DGGITQSPKYLFRKEGQNVTLSCEQNLNHDAMYWYRQDPGQGLRLIYYSQIVNDFQKGDIAEGYSVSREKKESFPLTVTSAQKNPTAFYLCASSFYPMDSNTEAFFGQGTRLTVV.

The chain employs TRBV10-3 and TRBJ1-1, with 8 nucleotides matching TRBD1. Looked up from germline, CDR1 is ENHRY and CDR2 is SYGVKD. The ends lost 6 bases at V and 4 bases at J; junction bases unmatched: 1. The CDR3 has 12 residues. CDR3 amino acids: CAIRGQVTEAFF. The CDR3 bases are TGTGCCATCAGGGGACAGGTCACTGAAGCTTTCTTT.

This clone was seen once. V gene TRBV10-3 combines with J gene TRBJ1-3; weak D call: TRBD1 (6 bases). Trimming removed 0 bases from V and 0 bases from J, with 9 bases in between. CDR3 length: 16 amino acids. In germline, CDR1 is ENHRY, CDR2 SYGVKD. CDR3 nucleotides: TGTGCCATCAGTGAGTCCGACAGGTTCTCTGGAAACACCATATATTTT. Residues: CAISESDRFSGNTIYF.

The rearrangement links TRBV5-8 to TRBJ1-5, with 7 bases lining up with TRBD1. Trimming took 6 bases from V and 4 from J; bases not matched to a gene: 10. Germline CDR1 and CDR2: SGHTS and YDEGEE. The CDR3 loop spans 15 amino acids. The CDR3 DNA is TGTGCCAGCATCCTGACAGGGCGAACGAATCAGCCCCAGCATTTT. It is translated as CASILTGRTNQPQHF.

The rearrangement uses TRBV28 and TRBJ2-7, with 10 bases that match TRBD2. CDR3 size: 16 residues. Losses at the gene ends were 6 bases for V and 2 bases for J; bases not matched to a gene: 10. Germline V gene data show CDR1 as MDHEN and CDR2 as SYDVKM. The CDR3 loop reads CASRGASGGHPYEQYV. DNA of the CDR3: TGTGCCAGCAGGGGGGCTAGCGGGGGCCACCCCTACGAGCAGTACGTC.

This CDR3 reads CASSLFQGNTEAFF. The CDR3 DNA follows: TGTGCCAGCAGTCTATTCCAGGGCAACACTGAAGCTTTCTTT. The V gene is TRBV7-9, the J gene TRBJ1-1; maybe TRBD1 (5 bases). In germline, CDR1 is SEHNR, CDR2 FQNEAQ (reference sequence). CDR3 length: 14 amino acids. Trimming took 6 bases from V and 2 from J, leaving 13 bases between them.

V usage is TRBV20-1 and J usage is TRBJ1-1; perhaps TRBD1 as D (6 bases). V lost 3 bases and J 8 bases, leaving 7 bases between the germline ends. This CDR3 contains 10 residues. Germline V lookup: CDR1 DFQATT, CDR2 SNEGSKA (reference sequence). Here the CDR3 DNA reads TGCAGTGCTAGCGACAGGGAAGCTTTCTTT. Its protein product is CSASDREAFF.

The J gene is TRBJ2-6, the V gene TRBV5-6; D gene uncertain. Germline loops: CDR1 SGHDT, CDR2 YYEEEE. The CDR3 length is 15 residues. V lost 1 base and J lost 2, with 7 bases in between. The CDR3 spells CASSLPRAGANVLTF. CDR3 nucleotide sequence: TGTGCCAGCAGCTTGCCCCGGGCTGGGGCCAACGTCCTGACTTTC.

The chain couples TRBV6-1 to TRBJ1-6; 7 nucleotides match TRBD1. The junction had 15 bases not matched to a gene; V was cut back by 3 bases and J by 10 bases. The germline V gene has CDR1 MNHNS and CDR2 SASEGT. The CDR3 sequence is 17 residues long. CDR3 DNA sequence: TGTGCCAGCAGTGACGCCCCTACAGGGGTATTACGGTCACCCCTCCACTTT. Translation: CASSDAPTGVLRSPLHF.

This chain links TRBV5-1 with TRBJ1-2; D perhaps matches TRBD1 (6 bases). Germline assignment: CDR1 SGHRS and CDR2 YFSETQ. The CDR3 has 15 residues. Trimming took off 0 bases at V and 8 bases at J, with 17 bases between the two ends. CDR3 protein: CASSLAPWDKAGYTF. The CDR3 DNA reads TGCGCCAGCAGCTTGGCCCCATGGGACAAAGCGGGCTACACCTTC.

The gene calls are TRBV19 and TRBJ2-7; 8 bases match TRBD1. The V and J ends lost 5 bases and 7 bases, in that order; junction bases with no gene match: 13. This CDR3 region has 15 residues. Germline assignment: CDR1 LNHDA and CDR2 SQIVND (reference sequence). CDR3 DNA: TGTGCCAGTAGTGCCCGGGACAGGACGGATTCTGAGCAGTACTTC. It translates to CASSARDRTDSEQYF.

This chain's CDR3 is CASSSSLDRTGYEQYF. CDR3 sequence (DNA): TGTGCCAGCAGCTCTTCCCTTGATAGGACAGGCTACGAGCAGTACTTC. The chain is built from TRBV7-9 and TRBJ2-7, with 7 bases fitting TRBD1. CDR1 SEHNR and CDR2 FQNEAQ come from the germline V gene (reference sequence). The CDR3 loop spans 16 amino acids. V gave up 4 bases and J gave up 3 bases; unmatched junction bases: 12.

The CDR3 here is CASSPTDRANNGYTF. For the CDR3, the DNA is TGTGCCAGCAGCCCTACGGACAGGGCAAATAATGGCTACACCTTC. V gene TRBV7-9 combines with J gene TRBJ1-2; 8 bases are shared with TRBD1. The germline V gene encodes CDR1 SEHNR and CDR2 FQNEAQ (reference sequence). The CDR3 covers 15 residues. J lost 6 bases, V lost 5 bases, and 11 bases had no gene match.

The V and J genes are TRBV29-1 and TRBJ1-1; the D is unclear. CDR3 length equals 12 residues. The V gene lost 8 bases and the J gene lost 4 bases, with 14 bases spanning the gap. Germline V gene lookup returns CDR1 SQVTM and CDR2 ANQGSEA. The CDR3 region has the DNA TGCAGCACCTCGAGGGATGGCACTGAAGCTTTCTTT. Encoded protein: CSTSRDGTEAFF.

The table lists this clone with a few counts. Other DNA sequences in this sample translate to the same CDR3. The chain links TRBV2 to TRBJ1-1; TRBD1 is a possible D gene (5 bases). V was cut by 3 bases and J by 1 base, with 6 bases left in between. CDR3 length: 13 residues. Germline V gene lookup returns CDR1 SNHLY and CDR2 FYNNEI. The CDR3 coding sequence is TGTGCCAGCAGTGATCAGGGGAACACTGAAGCTTTCTTT. Its translation: CASSDQGNTEAFF.

The chain combines TRBV19 with TRBJ2-2; D gene ambiguous. V shed 6 bases and J shed 1 base, with 9 bases lying between them. This CDR3 region has 14 residues. Germline CDR1 LNHDA, CDR2 SQIVND (reference sequence). The chain's CDR3 is CASSPTLNTGELFF. CDR3 in DNA: TGTGCCAGTAGCCCTACCCTGAACACCGGGGAGCTGTTTTTT. The full variable domain, with the rest looked up from reference TRBV19 and TRBJ2-2, is DGGITQSPKYLFRKEGQNVTLSCEQNLNHDAMYWYRQDPGQGLRLIYYSQIVNDFQKGDIAEGYSVSREKKESFPLTVTSAQKNPTAFYLCASSPTLNTGELFFGEGSRLTVL.